This paragraph reports one TCR beta chain. PCR primers comprised 60 Vbeta and 13 Jbeta primers. The data were produced by immunoSEQ multiplex PCR, yet TCRdb's version contains in-frame clones alone and is incomplete. This sample has about 180,000 clones; 75% to 85% occur once, and the top ten carry around 2.4%. This sample was included in a study of cytomegalovirus exposure and HLA in healthy donors. CDR1 is SNHLY, CDR2 FYNNEI, per germline. The CDR3 loop spans 13 amino acids. The V gene end was trimmed by 8 bases and the J gene end by 8 bases; junction bases not matched to a gene: 6. This receptor was taken from a woman aged 25 to 45 in good health and CMV-seronegative. The chain joins TRBV2 to TRBJ1-6, with 7 positions matching TRBD1. Material: PBMCs. CDR3 amino acids: CASGGQAHSPLHF. CDR3 nucleotides: TGTGCCAGCGGTGGACAGGCCCATTCACCCCTCCACTTT.